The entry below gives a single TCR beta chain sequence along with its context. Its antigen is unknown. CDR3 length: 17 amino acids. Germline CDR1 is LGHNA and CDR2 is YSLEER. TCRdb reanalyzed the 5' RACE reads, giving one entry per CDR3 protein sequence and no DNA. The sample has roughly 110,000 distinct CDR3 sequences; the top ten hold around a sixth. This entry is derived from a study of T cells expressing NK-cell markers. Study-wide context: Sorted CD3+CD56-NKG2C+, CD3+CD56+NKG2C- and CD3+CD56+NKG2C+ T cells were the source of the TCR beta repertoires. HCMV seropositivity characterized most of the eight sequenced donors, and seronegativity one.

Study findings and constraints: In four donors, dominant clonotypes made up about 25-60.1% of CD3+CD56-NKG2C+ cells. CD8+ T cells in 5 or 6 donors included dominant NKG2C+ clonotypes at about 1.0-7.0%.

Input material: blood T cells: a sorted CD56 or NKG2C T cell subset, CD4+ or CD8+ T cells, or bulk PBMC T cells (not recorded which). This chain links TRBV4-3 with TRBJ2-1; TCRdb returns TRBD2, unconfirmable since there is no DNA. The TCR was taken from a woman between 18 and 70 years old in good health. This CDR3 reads CASSQTGTSGGASEQFF.